The next 18 T cell receptor beta chains were all read from a single sample in a study of T-cell memory formation after mild COVID-19. Each CDR3 protein gets one entry after TCRdb re-called the 5' RACE reads with MiXCR. The sample comprises a few hundred thousand distinct CDR3 sequences, just under 20% of which are singletons, and 20% to 25% rests with the top ten. Sequencing was carried out using PBMCs or a T cell subset sorted from them (not recorded which). These receptors were obtained from a man between 18 and 29 years old who had mild COVID-19 (a few samples of this study predate the infection). Cell type and time point are not known.

A few counts support this clonotype. The chain carries TRBV18 and TRBJ2-7, with D uncertain. The CDR3 totals 10 residues. From germline, CDR1 is KGHSH and CDR2 LQKENI. V shed 3 bases and J shed 6 bases, with 3 bases lying between them. The CDR3 DNA follows: TGTGCCAGCTCACCTTCCGAGCAGTACGTC. Its protein product is CASSPSEQYV.

This clonotype was counted once. This chain uses TRBV21-1 with TRBJ1-5; the table names TRBD1, a call not compared with the DNA. TRBV21-1 is termed a pseudogene. There are 15 residues in the CDR3. CDR3 in DNA: TGTGCCAGCAGCAAAGAGGTGGGGGGAAGACAGCCCCAGCATTTT. It specifies CASSKEVGGRQPQHF.

The rearrangement uses TRBV5-1 and TRBJ2-1, with D unclear. The CDR3 covers 12 residues. Germline V CDR1 and CDR2: SGHRS, YFSETQ. V lost 4 bases to trimming and J lost 6 bases, with 8 bases between them. The CDR3 DNA follows: TGCGCCAGCAGCCCTGGGGTCAATGAGCAGTTCTTC. It specifies CASSPGVNEQFF.

This chain uses TRBV20-1 with TRBJ2-1, with 7 bases that match TRBD2. The CDR3 loop spans 16 amino acids. Germline values: CDR1 DFQATT, CDR2 SNEGSKA (reference sequence). The J segment lost 0 bases and the V segment lost 0 bases, leaving 5 bases of the junction unmatched. Written as DNA, the CDR3 is TGCAGTGCTAGAGAGGCTAGCGGAAGCTCCTACAATGAGCAGTTCTTC. Translating gives CSAREASGSSYNEQFF.

This clonotype was found many times. The chain employs TRBV5-6 and TRBJ2-7, with 11 bases matching TRBD2. Germline assignment: CDR1 SGHDT and CDR2 YYEEEE. With 0 bases clipped from V and 0 bases from J, the junction kept 2 bases outside the gene matches. The CDR3 contains 16 residues. The CDR3 DNA reads as TGTGCCAGCAGCTTGGCTAGCGGGGGGTACTCCTACGAGCAGTACGTC. Its protein product is CASSLASGGYSYEQYV.

This clonotype was counted many times. The chain combines TRBV7-9 with TRBJ2-1; D possibly matches TRBD1 or TRBD2 (6 bases each). Trimming took off 6 bases at V and 7 bases at J, with 16 bases between the two ends. The CDR3 runs 14 residues. Germline V CDR1 and CDR2: SEHNR, FQNEAQ (reference sequence). The CDR3 sequence is CASSITGAGNEQFF. CDR3 bases: TGTGCCAGCAGTATAACGGGGGCAGGGAATGAGCAGTTCTTC.

In this sample, this clonotype turned up a few times. Relative to the germline gene, one junction end is altered; a read error may explain this. The chain employs TRBV4-3 and TRBJ1-1; D not certain. This CDR3 spans 14 amino acids. The germline V gene encodes CDR1 LGHNA and CDR2 YSLEER. DNA for the CDR3: TGCGCCAGCAGCCGTGGTGAGGGTCACACTGAAGATTTCTTT. It is translated as CASSRGEGHTEDFF.

In this sample, this clonotype turned up many times. The chain employs TRBV5-1 and TRBJ1-1; 8 nucleotides align to TRBD1. V shed 4 bases, J shed 2 bases, and the junction held 4 bases outside the gene matches. CDR1 and CDR2 from the germline V gene are SGHRS and YFSETQ. CDR3 size: 14 residues. The CDR3 sequence is CASSTGQGNTEAFF. The CDR3 DNA reads as TGCGCCAGCAGCACCGGACAGGGTAACACTGAAGCTTTCTTT. The full variable domain, with the rest looked up from reference TRBV5-1 and TRBJ1-1, is KAGVTQTPRYLIKTRGQQVTLSCSPISGHRSVSWYQQTPGQGLQFLFEYFSETQRNKGNFPGRFSGRQFSNSRSEMNVSTLELGDSALYLCASSTGQGNTEAFFGQGTRLTVV.

The chain employs TRBV7-2 and TRBJ1-2; TRBD1 aligns across 9 bases. This CDR3 is built from 16 residues. Germline V lookup: CDR1 SGHTA, CDR2 FQGNSA. The junction had 11 bases not matched to a gene; V was cut back by 5 bases and J by 4 bases. In nucleotides, the CDR3 is TGTGCCAGCAGCGCCGTACAGGGGGCGGACCTCTATGGCTACACCTTC. This encodes CASSAVQGADLYGYTF.

This clonotype occurred a few times. The CDR3 is CASRGPGADTGELFF. CDR3 coding DNA: TGTGCCAGCAGGGGCCCTGGTGCCGACACCGGGGAGCTGTTTTTT. J is TRBJ2-2 and V is TRBV11-2; D is uncertain. The CDR3 covers 15 residues. The germline V gene has CDR1 SGHAT and CDR2 FQNNGV. The germline V and J ends were trimmed by 6 bases and 3 bases, with 14 bases remaining between them.

This chain links TRBV5-1 with TRBJ2-3; 8 bases map to TRBD2. The CDR3 runs 16 residues. Looked up from germline, CDR1 is SGHRS and CDR2 is YFSETQ. The V gene end was trimmed by 0 bases and the J gene end by 0 bases; junction bases not matched to a gene: 3. CDR3 in DNA: TGCGCCAGCAGCTTGGCCATAGCGGGAAGCACAGATACGCAGTATTTT. Its translation is CASSLAIAGSTDTQYF.

The V and J genes are TRBV6-2 or TRBV6-3 and TRBJ2-6, with no clear D. This CDR3 contains 15 residues. Trimming removed 5 bases at V and 0 bases at J, with 8 bases between. Germline V lookup: CDR1 MNHEY, CDR2 SVGEGT. The CDR3 DNA sequence: TGTGCCAGCAGTACCAGGAGCTCTGGGGCCAACGTCCTGACTTTC. Protein: CASSTRSSGANVLTF.

This clonotype was picked up a small number of times. This rearrangement joins TRBV20-1 to TRBJ2-7; 9 bases are a match to TRBD2. Germline V CDR1 and CDR2: DFQATT, SNEGSKA (reference sequence). This CDR3 spans 13 amino acids. The trim removed 6 bases at V and 5 bases at J, leaving 8 bases unmatched. The CDR3 DNA sequence: TGCAGTGCAACAAGCGGGGGGTTGAACGAGCAGTACTTC. It is translated as CSATSGGLNEQYF.

This clonotype was detected only a few times. J is TRBJ2-3 and V is TRBV6-5, with D possibly TRBD1 on 6 matching bases. Trimming removed 5 bases from V and 8 bases from J, with 14 bases in between. The germline V gene has CDR1 MNHEY and CDR2 SVGAGI. CDR3 length equals 13 residues. The CDR3 DNA sequence: TGTGCCAGCAGTGAACAGGGTTGGGGTACGCAGTATTTT. This gives the protein CASSEQGWGTQYF.

J is TRBJ2-2 and V is TRBV6-5, with unresolved D. Trimming stripped 6 bases from V and 7 bases from J, with 12 bases between. Germline V gene lookup returns CDR1 MNHEY and CDR2 SVGAGI. This CDR3 region has 13 residues. In DNA form, the CDR3 reads TGTGCCAGCAGGGGGTCGGTCAACGGGGAGCTGTTTTTT. It codes for CASRGSVNGELFF.

This clonotype was counted between two and nine times. This chain joins TRBV27 and TRBJ2-2, with D possibly being TRBD2 (5 bases). Germline assignment: CDR1 MNHEY and CDR2 SMNVEV (reference sequence). The CDR3 length is 15 residues. The V and J ends lost 2 bases and 6 bases respectively, with 13 bases between them. CDR3 sequence reads: CASSLGPGSAGELFF. Here the CDR3 DNA reads TGTGCCAGCAGTTTAGGGCCGGGATCGGCCGGGGAGCTGTTTTTT.

The chain joins TRBV12-3 or TRBV12-4 to TRBJ2-1; D perhaps matches TRBD1 (5 bases). Trimming removed 6 bases from V and 6 bases from J, with 24 bases in between. The length of the CDR3 is 17 residues. The CDR3 DNA reads TGTGCCAGCAGCCGTCGGCGCGAATGGGGCTGGGGCAATGAGCAGTTCTTC. Its translation: CASSRRREWGWGNEQFF.

This clonotype was seen only a few times. The rearrangement uses TRBV5-1 and TRBJ1-1; D gene uncertain. Germline lookup yields CDR1 SGHRS and CDR2 YFSETQ. The CDR3 is made up of 16 amino acids. V lost 3 bases to trimming and J lost 0 bases, with 15 bases between them. Here the CDR3 DNA reads TGCGCCAGCAGCTCTCGAGGACGGCTCATGAACACTGAAGCTTTCTTT. Encoded protein: CASSSRGRLMNTEAFF.